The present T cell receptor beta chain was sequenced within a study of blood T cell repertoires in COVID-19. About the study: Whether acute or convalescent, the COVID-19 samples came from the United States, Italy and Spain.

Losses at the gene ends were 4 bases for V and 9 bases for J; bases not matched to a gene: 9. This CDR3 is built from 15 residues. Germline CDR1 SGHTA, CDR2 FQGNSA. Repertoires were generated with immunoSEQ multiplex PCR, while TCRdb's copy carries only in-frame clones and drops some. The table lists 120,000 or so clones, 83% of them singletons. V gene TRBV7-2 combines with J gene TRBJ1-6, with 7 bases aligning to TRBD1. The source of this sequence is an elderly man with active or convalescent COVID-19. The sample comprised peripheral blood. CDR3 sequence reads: CASSSRQGSVSPLHF. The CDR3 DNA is TGTGCCAGCAGCTCCCGACAGGGTAGTGTTTCACCCCTCCACTTT. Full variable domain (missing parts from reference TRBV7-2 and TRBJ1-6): GAGVSQSPSNKVTEKGKDVELRCDPISGHTALYWYRQSLGQGLEFLIYFQGNSAPDKSGLPSDRFSAERTGGSVSTLTIQRTQQEDSAVYLCASSSRQGSVSPLHFGNGTRLTVT.